One sample yielded the 9 T cell receptor beta chains listed below, sequenced in a study of spatial heterogeneity in lung cancer. TCRdb fed the 5' RACE reads into MiXCR, producing one record per CDR3 protein. The data show 45,000 or so distinct CDR3 sequences, with 12% seen just once and roughly 40% held by the top ten. The time point was: sample taken at primary tumor resection. Material for sequencing was whole RNA from tumor, nontumor lung or frozen PBMC, left unsorted. Sequenced here: PBMCs, sampled at surgery. The receptors shown here come from a female donor with early-stage non-small cell lung cancer.

The chain has TRBV18 and TRBJ1-4; the D gene is possibly TRBD1 (5 bases). The V end lost 6 bases, the J end lost 2 bases, and 16 bases lay between the germline ends. This CDR3 contains 16 residues. CDR1 is KGHSH, CDR2 LQKENI, per germline. CDR3 region: CASSPKPGLTNEKLFF. DNA for the CDR3: TGTGCCAGCTCTCCAAAGCCGGGACTGACTAATGAAAAACTGTTTTTT.

This chain links TRBV12-3 or TRBV12-4 with TRBJ1-2; D call uncertain. V lost 6 bases and J 3 bases, leaving 11 bases between the germline ends. The CDR3 is 13 residues long. The CDR3 sequence is CASRADTHYGYTF. In DNA, the CDR3 is TGTGCCAGCAGGGCTGACACCCACTATGGCTACACCTTC.

To note about this clonotype: A much larger clone lies a single base off, so this may be a read error. The chain has TRBV29-1 and TRBJ1-5; TRBD1 is a possible D gene (5 bases). The CDR3 spans 13 residues. With 8 bases removed from V and 6 bases from J, the gap between germline ends came to 17 bases. Germline values: CDR1 SQVTM, CDR2 ANQGSEA. CDR3 DNA sequence: TGCAGCATTGTTGGGGGTTCGGGTCAGCCCCAGCATTTT. It yields the protein CSIVGGSGQPQHF.

The V and J genes are TRBV7-2 and TRBJ2-5; TRBD2 matches 9 bases. The CDR3 runs to 17 residues. Germline values: CDR1 SGHTA, CDR2 FQGNSA. V dropped 0 bases and J dropped 2; count of bases not matched to a gene: 7. CDR3 sequence reads: CASSLAGGSGGQETQYF. DNA for the CDR3: TGTGCCAGCAGCTTAGCAGGCGGTAGCGGGGGTCAAGAGACCCAGTACTTC.

The sample holds a few counts of this clonotype. The chain links TRBV3-1 to TRBJ2-5; D possibly corresponds to TRBD2 (5 bases). V was clipped by 4 bases and J by 4 bases, with 13 bases between them. The germline CDR1 and CDR2 sequences are LGHDT and YNNKEL (reference sequence). This CDR3 is 14 amino acids long. The CDR3 nucleotides read TGTGCCAGCAGCCGAAGCGGAGGAGGAGAGACCCAGTACTTC. This codes for CASSRSGGGETQYF.

The sample holds many counts of this clonotype. In DNA, the CDR3 is TGTGCCAGCAGCGCCGGGACAGGGGACCCGACTAGCACAGATACGCAGTATTTT. It yields the protein CASSAGTGDPTSTDTQYF. The chain joins TRBV9 to TRBJ2-3; 10 bases fit TRBD1. V lost 3 bases, J lost 0 bases, and 10 bases stayed unmatched. The CDR3 sequence is 18 residues long. In germline, CDR1 is SGDLS, CDR2 YYNGEE. Drawing the rest from reference TRBV9 and TRBJ2-3, the complete variable domain is DSGVTQTPKHLITATGQRVTLRCSPRSGDLSVYWYQQSLDQGLQFLIQYYNGEERAKGNILERFSAQQFPDLHSELNLSSLELGDSALYFCASSAGTGDPTSTDTQYFGPGTRLTVL.

In regard to this clonotype: This clone may be a read error of a much larger clone one base away. The chain recombines TRBV19 with TRBJ1-1; D gene ambiguous. The germline V gene encodes CDR1 LNHDA and CDR2 SQIVND (reference sequence). This CDR3 has 14 amino acids. The CDR3 loop reads CARSIGQDYTEAFF. DNA for the CDR3: TGTGCCAGAAGTATTGGCCAGGATTACACTGAAGCTTTCTTT.

This clonotype was seen repeatedly, ten times or more. The chain uses TRBV12-3 or TRBV12-4 and TRBJ1-1, with a possible D match to TRBD1 (6 bases). The CDR3 has 14 amino acids. Trimming pared 7 bases from V and 1 base from J, leaving 13 bases between. CDR3 protein: CASKPGHQNTEAFF. CDR3 DNA: TGTGCCAGCAAACCGGGACACCAGAACACTGAAGCTTTCTTT.

This clonotype was seen only a few times. V usage is TRBV6-2 or TRBV6-3 and J usage is TRBJ1-1, with no clear D. The CDR3 covers 13 residues. In germline, CDR1 is MNHEY, CDR2 SVGEGT. V shed 7 bases and J shed 0 bases, with 9 bases lying between them. CDR3 amino acids: CASTHALNTEAFF. The CDR3 region has the DNA TGTGCCAGCACCCACGCCTTGAACACTGAAGCTTTCTTT.